This T cell receptor beta chain is from a study of blood T cell repertoires in COVID-19. In its sample, this clone was seen a few times. This CDR3 contains 15 residues. V lost 5 bases to trimming and J lost 1 base, with 14 bases between them. Looked up from germline, CDR1 is SGHTA and CDR2 is FQGTGA. Here immunoSEQ multiplex PCR was the method, and the copy in TCRdb shows in-frame clones only, minus some. The sample has about 300,000 clones; 86% are singletons. This receptor was taken from a woman aged 18-35 years who had recovered from COVID-19. The chain employs TRBV7-3 and TRBJ1-1, with D maybe TRBD1 (6 bases). The sample comprised PBMCs or T cells enriched from blood (not recorded which). The CDR3 nucleotides are TGTGCCAGCAGCCTTTCCGGGACACCGAACACTGAAGCTTTCTTT. Translated: CASSLSGTPNTEAFF.